The 9 T cell receptor beta chains reported below all come from one sample, sequenced in a study of shared clonotypes between healthy human individuals. Only in-frame clones appear in the TCRdb table, and some are missing; sequencing was by immunoSEQ multiplex PCR. The sample shows around 2,000,000 clones, less than 95% of them seen only once. CD8 cells regarded as naive lacked CD45RO, were positively chosen for CCR7, and omitted terminally differentiated effector memory CD45RA+ cells. The sequencing sample was made of naive CD8+ T cells sorted from blood. The source is a man younger than 35 in good health.

The V and J genes are TRBV6-5 and TRBJ2-2; D is unclear. CDR1 is MNHEY and CDR2 is SVGAGI in the germline V gene. CDR3 length: 13 amino acids. The V and J ends lost 6 bases and 5 bases respectively, with 10 bases between them. CDR3 sequence: CASSRRGTGELFF. The CDR3 coding sequence is TGTGCCAGCAGCCGCAGAGGAACCGGGGAGCTGTTTTTT.

The V call is TRBV10-1, the J call TRBJ2-1, with D maybe TRBD1 (5 bases). The CDR3 runs 16 residues. Trimming removed 3 bases from V and 2 bases from J, with 14 bases in between. Germline assignment: CDR1 WNHNN and CDR2 SYGVQD (reference sequence). The CDR3 nucleotides read TGCGCCAGCAGTGATTGGGGTATAGGGGCCTACAATGAGCAGTTCTTC. This sequence encodes CASSDWGIGAYNEQFF.

V gene TRBV6-4 combines with J gene TRBJ1-1; the D gene is possibly TRBD1 (6 bases). Trimming took off 0 bases at V and 1 base at J, with 15 bases between the two ends. The CDR3 covers 17 residues. Per the germline V gene, CDR1 is MRHNA and CDR2 is SNTAGT. The CDR3 DNA reads as TGTGCCAGCAGTGACTCGATATGGGGGCCCGAGAACACTGAAGCTTTCTTT. Translating gives CASSDSIWGPENTEAFF.

Worth noting for this clone: Other DNA sequences in this sample translate to the same CDR3. The gene calls are TRBV27 and TRBJ2-7; D gene ambiguous. CDR1 MNHEY and CDR2 SMNVEV come from the germline V gene (reference sequence). CDR3 length: 14 amino acids. The V end lost 2 bases, the J end lost 1 base, and 9 bases lay between the germline ends. For the CDR3, the DNA is TGTGCCAGCAGTTTAGGTTTCGGGTCCTACGAGCAGTACTTC. It specifies CASSLGFGSYEQYF.

The chain combines TRBV2 with TRBJ1-4; possibly TRBD1 for D (6 bases). V was trimmed by 9 bases and J by 8 bases, leaving 19 bases between them. Germline values: CDR1 SNHLY, CDR2 FYNNEI. This CDR3 is built from 14 residues. The CDR3 sequence is CASTYRAPREKLFF. CDR3 nucleotides: TGTGCCAGTACCTACAGGGCTCCGAGGGAAAAACTGTTTTTT.

The count of this clone is one. This rearrangement joins TRBV6-1 to TRBJ2-7; possibly TRBD2 for D (5 bases). The germline V gene has CDR1 MNHNS and CDR2 SASEGT. This CDR3 comprises 11 residues. V lost 4 bases, J lost 6 bases, and 7 bases lay in between. The DNA of the CDR3 is TGTGCCAGCAGTGGAAGCGGCGAGCAGTACTTC. Protein sequence: CASSGSGEQYF.

The rearrangement links TRBV10-1 to TRBJ2-1; 9 positions agree with TRBD2. V was clipped by 4 bases and J by 9 bases; unmatched bases: 13. The CDR3 runs 16 residues. In germline, CDR1 is WNHNN, CDR2 SYGVQD (reference sequence). CDR3 in amino acids: CASSAVPLAGMGEQFF. As DNA, the CDR3 is TGCGCCAGCAGTGCGGTTCCGCTAGCGGGGATGGGTGAGCAGTTCTTC.

V is TRBV2 and J is TRBJ2-3, with 12 nucleotides matching TRBD1. V lost 8 bases, J lost 4 bases, and 10 bases stayed unmatched. Germline V gene data show CDR1 as SNHLY and CDR2 as FYNNEI. The length of the CDR3 is 16 residues. The CDR3 spells CASFTRDRGHSDTQYF. CDR3 nucleotide sequence: TGTGCCAGCTTTACCCGGGACAGGGGGCATTCAGATACGCAGTATTTT.

This sequence joins TRBV14 and TRBJ1-6; unclear D gene. The V end lost 2 bases, the J end lost 4 bases, and 15 bases lay between the germline ends. The CDR3 is 17 amino acids. Per germline, CDR1 SGHDN and CDR2 FVKESK. The CDR3, as DNA: TGTGCCAGCAGCCAACAAGGAACGGACTCTTATAATTCACCCCTCCACTTT. Protein product: CASSQQGTDSYNSPLHF.